This T cell receptor beta chain was found in a study of identical twins (dated by TCRdb to the mid-2010s). About the study as a whole: To test whether fetal clonotypes persist, this study deep-sequenced TCR alpha and beta repertoires from monozygotic twins, from unrelated adults of various ages, and from cord blood. To rule out contamination, the twin experiments were replicated at different times with different library preparation protocols. The paper as a whole reports these results and caveats: The excess sharing between twins in beta out-of-frame sequences was weaker because fewer shared sequences reduced the signal-to-noise ratio. Fewer insertions were carried by abundant cord blood beta clonotypes, a similar but weaker trend appeared in young adult naive repertoires, and no such trend appeared in memory repertoires. Invariant T cells such as MAIT and iNKT could partly confound zero-insertion analyses, though diverse VJ usage argued against this for most clonotypes. Because the same donors could not be followed over many years, the conclusions depended on cross-sectional statistical analysis. Compared with coincidental sharing between unrelated individuals, out-of-frame TCR alpha sequences shared between twins had an excess of sequences with low generation probability. In monozygotic twins, recombination models systematically underestimated out-of-frame TCR alpha sharing, but the models matched the sharing seen between unrelated individuals.

From the cysteine up to the phenylalanine, the CDR3 has a length of 14 residues. Only CDR3 DNA is held: 42 bases, read in frame from base 1. CDR1 DFQATT and CDR2 SNEGSKA were looked up in the germline V gene (reference sequence). At the junction V is shortened by 5 bases and J by 9 bases, with 22 bases in between. Libraries were constructed by 5' RACE. Sequencer: Illumina HiSeq 2000. Template switching introduced a universal primer binding site; the final cDNA contained a unique molecular identifier, enabling accurate counting of TCR cDNA molecules. First-strand cDNA for TCR alpha and beta chains was synthesized from specific primers in the conserved constant-segment region. Each cDNA library was double barcoded, with a SMART-Mk sample barcode plus Illumina barcodes, to control for contamination. TruSeq adapter sequences and Illumina sample barcodes were added in two successive PCR steps. The TCR alpha and beta cDNA libraries were sequenced on the Illumina HiSeq platform using custom primers. Per the source publication's procedure: MiGEC was used to process raw reads and extract unique molecular identifiers, and MiXCR was used to find CDR3 positions. For each individual, recombination models were inferred using an EM algorithm with the repgenHMM and IGoR tools. The analysis of shared clonotypes was done with the tcR package in R, with sharing normalized by the product of cloneset sizes. Out-of-frame nonproductive sequences were analyzed to study raw recombination free of thymic and clonal selection effects. TCRdb itself trimmed the public reads at Q25 with fastp, ran MiXCR and retained productive beta chains. Every entry covers one CDR3 protein and lists the most common genes and DNA from its rows. These V and J calls derive from TCRdb rather than the authors' analysis. Within this sample are under 300,000 distinct CDR3 sequences, with over 12% of them counted one time only. The biggest ten clones account for 8.8% of the sample.

Every donor in the study was a healthy Caucasian. Miltenyi CD45RO+ enrichment and human naive T-cell isolation kits were used to isolate memory (CD45RO+) and naive T cells from PBMC. A remark on this clonotype: Its antigen specificity is not known. The sample holds no much larger clone one base away, and base qualities are not on file.

The specimen sequenced was memory (CD45RO+) T cells sorted from blood. The meaning of the sample's cell subset or site label: CD45RO+ enriched T cells. The sequence is built from TRBV20-1 and TRBJ2-5, and possibly TRBD1, on 5 matching bases. The receptor was derived from a woman between 18 and 29 years old in good health. The sequence in DNA is TGCAGTGCTCGAATATCGGACACTTTAGGGGCCCAGTACTTC. Translation gives CSARISDTLGAQYF.